Below, 22 T cell receptor beta chains from the same sample are listed, as sequenced in a study of spatial heterogeneity in lung cancer. TCRdb re-derived calls from the 5' RACE reads in MiXCR, one entry per CDR3 protein. The sample has some 44,000 distinct CDR3 sequences; roughly an eighth are singletons. This sample's time point: sample taken at primary tumor resection. Tumor, nontumor lung or frozen PBMC supplied whole RNA that was sequenced unsorted. The material sequenced was PBMCs, taken at surgery. These receptors were taken from a male donor with early-stage non-small cell lung cancer.

This clonotype was detected a few times. The J gene is TRBJ2-7, the V gene TRBV6-2 or TRBV6-3, with 7 bases that match TRBD1. The CDR3 runs 15 residues. V lost 4 bases, J lost 2 bases, and 8 bases stayed unmatched. Per germline, CDR1 MNHEY and CDR2 SVGEGT. The CDR3 loop reads CASSWGDRVPYEQYF. Here the CDR3 DNA reads TGTGCCAGCAGTTGGGGAGACAGGGTCCCCTACGAGCAGTACTTC.

This clonotype was detected many times. The rearrangement links TRBV5-6 to TRBJ2-1; TRBD1 aligns across 9 bases. V shed 4 bases, J shed 1 base, and the junction held 3 bases outside the gene matches. Germline-derived CDR1 and CDR2 are SGHDT and YYEEEE. The CDR3 is 15 residues long. The CDR3 loop reads CASSPGTGSYNEQFF. Written as DNA, the CDR3 is TGTGCCAGCAGCCCGGGGACAGGGTCCTACAATGAGCAGTTCTTC.

This clonotype occurred many times. This sequence joins TRBV9 and TRBJ2-3; D remains unclear. The CDR3 extends over 14 amino acids. V was trimmed by 0 bases and J by 2 bases, leaving 7 bases between them. Per germline, CDR1 SGDLS and CDR2 YYNGEE. DNA for the CDR3: TGTGCCAGCAGCGTAGGGGGTTTCACAGATACGCAGTATTTT. This translates into CASSVGGFTDTQYF.

This clonotype has just a few counts. V gene TRBV7-9 combines with J gene TRBJ1-1; D gene ambiguous. This CDR3 has 16 residues. Germline assignment: CDR1 SEHNR and CDR2 FQNEAQ (reference sequence). Trimming left V 5 bases short and J 6 bases short, with 22 bases between. The chain's CDR3 is CASSTLTGKGGSEAFF. For the CDR3, the DNA is TGTGCCAGCAGCACGCTAACCGGGAAAGGCGGTTCTGAAGCTTTCTTT. Combining the CDR3 with reference TRBV7-9 and TRBJ1-1 gives the whole variable domain DTGVSQNPRHKITKRGQNVTFRCDPISEHNRLYWYRQTLGQGPEFLTYFQNEAQLEKSRLLSDRFSAERPKGSFSTLEIQRTEQGDSAMYLCASSTLTGKGGSEAFFGQGTRLTVV.

This clonotype was detected a few times. The chain carries TRBV13 and TRBJ1-4, with TRBD1 identical over 12 bases. The CDR3 is 18 residues long. Per germline, CDR1 PRHDT and CDR2 FYEKMQ (reference sequence). Trimming removed 0 bases from V and 2 bases from J; junction bases left unmatched: 4. Here the CDR3 DNA reads TGTGCCAGCAGCTTAGGAGGGACAGGGGGCGTCACTAATGAAAAACTGTTTTTT. This encodes CASSLGGTGGVTNEKLFF.

This chain connects TRBV7-6 to TRBJ2-7; D is ambiguous. CDR3 length equals 14 residues. V lost 1 base to trimming and J lost 1 base, with 8 bases between them. Germline lookup yields CDR1 SGHVS and CDR2 FNYEAQ. CDR3 in DNA: TGTGCCAGCAGCTTAGTACACGGTTCCTACGAGCAGTACTTC. Protein: CASSLVHGSYEQYF.

V usage is TRBV4-1 and J usage is TRBJ2-7, with D possibly being TRBD1 (5 bases). Per germline, CDR1 MGHRA and CDR2 YSYEKL. This CDR3 region has 14 residues. V lost 2 bases, J lost 5 bases, and 13 bases lay in between. The DNA of the CDR3 is TGCGCCAGCAGCCAACCCCGAGACAGTGACGAGCAGTACTTC. It encodes CASSQPRDSDEQYF.

This clonotype was detected many times. The CDR3 here is CASSLERFGSYEQYF. CDR3 in DNA: TGTGCCAGCAGTTTGGAGCGATTCGGCTCCTACGAGCAGTACTTC. The J gene is TRBJ2-7, the V gene TRBV28; D unclear. CDR1 is MDHEN and CDR2 is SYDVKM in the germline V gene. Trimming stripped 3 bases from V and 0 bases from J, with 12 bases between. This CDR3 spans 15 amino acids.

This clonotype came up many times. J is TRBJ1-1 and V is TRBV7-6; the D is unclear. This CDR3 has 14 residues. CDR1 and CDR2 from the germline V gene are SGHVS and FNYEAQ. V lost 4 bases to trimming and J lost 0 bases, with 9 bases between them. The chain's CDR3 is CASSSSNLNTEAFF. CDR3 nucleotides: TGTGCCAGCAGCTCCTCCAATCTGAACACTGAAGCTTTCTTT.

This clonotype was picked up a small number of times. The gene calls are TRBV7-2 and TRBJ1-2; D is unclear. The CDR3 extends over 14 amino acids. V lost 3 bases and J lost 1, with 9 bases in between. Germline V gene data show CDR1 as SGHTA and CDR2 as FQGNSA. The chain's CDR3 is CASSFNSLNYGYTF. CDR3 DNA sequence: TGTGCCAGCAGCTTCAACAGCCTTAACTATGGCTACACCTTC.

This clonotype was counted at least ten times. The rearrangement uses TRBV18 and TRBJ2-7, with 8 nucleotides matching TRBD1. CDR3 length: 14 amino acids. Germline loops: CDR1 KGHSH, CDR2 LQKENI. With V trimmed by 4 bases and J by 7 bases, 9 bases remained unmatched. The CDR3 loop reads CASSLISTGDEQYF. CDR3 DNA: TGTGCCAGCTCACTCATCTCGACAGGGGATGAGCAGTACTTC. Full variable domain (remainder filled in from reference TRBV18 and TRBJ2-7): NAGVMQNPRHLVRRRGQEARLRCSPMKGHSHVYWYRQLPEEGLKFMVYLQKENIIDESGMPKERFSAEFPKEGPSILRIQQVVRGDSAAYFCASSLISTGDEQYFGPGTRLTVT.

This clonotype showed up just a few times. The chain carries TRBV7-2 and TRBJ2-7; a possible D gene is TRBD2 (6 bases). The V end was cut by 5 bases, the J end by 4 bases, with 12 bases between. Germline CDR1 reads SGHTA; CDR2 reads FQGNSA. This CDR3 has 13 residues. CDR3: CASSPVGTYEQYF. CDR3 DNA sequence: TGTGCCAGCAGCCCTGTCGGGACTTACGAGCAGTACTTC.

The chain employs TRBV6-1 and TRBJ1-5; D remains ambiguous. V lost 1 base and J 6 bases, leaving 10 bases between the germline ends. The germline gives CDR1 MNHNS, CDR2 SASEGT. The CDR3 is 14 residues long. DNA of the CDR3: TGTGCCAGCAGTGAAGGGGTAGGACCTCAGCCCCAGCATTTT. Translation gives CASSEGVGPQPQHF.

This clonotype showed up just a few times. CDR3 coding DNA: TGTGCCAGCAGCCCTGGACAGATCCCCTCTGGGGCCAACGTCCTGACTTTC. It codes for CASSPGQIPSGANVLTF. The chain combines TRBV9 with TRBJ2-6; a weak D match, TRBD1 (6 bases). This CDR3 region has 17 residues. V lost 4 bases and J 0 bases, leaving 14 bases between the germline ends. Germline assignment: CDR1 SGDLS and CDR2 YYNGEE.

At least ten counts were recorded for this clonotype. The chain is built from TRBV21-1 and TRBJ1-3. TRBV21-1 is a listed pseudogene. The CDR3 runs 16 residues. CDR3 residues: CASSKVFSSSGNTIYF. DNA for the CDR3: TGTGCCAGCAGCAAAGTTTTCAGCTCCTCTGGAAACACCATATATTTT.

This clonotype was detected a few times. J is TRBJ1-5 and V is TRBV9, with TRBD1 matching over 7 bases. The germline V gene encodes CDR1 SGDLS and CDR2 YYNGEE. V shed 3 bases and J 4 bases; nucleotides not matched to a gene: 4. This CDR3 is 14 amino acids long. As DNA, the CDR3 is TGTGCCAGCAGCGCAGGACAGGAAAATCAGCCCCAGCATTTT. Protein product: CASSAGQENQPQHF. The variable domain in full, completed from reference TRBV9 and TRBJ1-5, reads DSGVTQTPKHLITATGQRVTLRCSPRSGDLSVYWYQQSLDQGLQFLIQYYNGEERAKGNILERFSAQQFPDLHSELNLSSLELGDSALYFCASSAGQENQPQHFGDGTRLSIL.

This clonotype was counted a few times. V and J are TRBV12-3 or TRBV12-4 and TRBJ2-7, with 10 bases identical to TRBD1. The CDR3 length is 14 residues. V was clipped by 3 bases and J by 4 bases; unmatched bases: 3. The CDR3 bases are TGTGCCAGCAGTTTGGACAGGGGGTTGTACGAGCAGTACTTC. It is translated as CASSLDRGLYEQYF.

J is TRBJ1-6 and V is TRBV7-9; TRBD1 matches 10 bases. Unmatched junction bases numbered 5, after V lost 2 bases and J lost 10 bases. This CDR3 region has 15 residues. CDR1 is SEHNR, CDR2 FQNEAQ, per germline (reference sequence). The CDR3 coding sequence is TGTGCCAGCAGCTTACTGACAGGGGGCAACTCACCCCTCCACTTT. This translates into CASSLLTGGNSPLHF.

In this sample, this clonotype turned up many times. This rearrangement joins TRBV12-3 or TRBV12-4 to TRBJ1-6; no clear D gene. CDR3 length: 15 amino acids. V dropped 7 bases and J dropped 7 bases, with 17 bases sitting between them. CDR3 nucleotide sequence: TGTGCCAGCACCTTTTACGGGGATCGCAATTCACCCCTCCACTTT. Its translation is CASTFYGDRNSPLHF.

This clonotype was picked up a small number of times. This chain connects TRBV25-1 to TRBJ1-2; tentatively, D is TRBD1 (6 bases). V lost 7 bases and J lost 4, with 10 bases in between. The CDR3 contains 12 residues. CDR1 and CDR2 (germline): MGHDK, SYGVNS. The CDR3 DNA is TGTGCCAGCAAAGCAGGGGCCTATGGCTACACCTTC. This translates into CASKAGAYGYTF.

The chain uses TRBV15 and TRBJ2-3, with TRBD2 identical over 8 bases. Losses at the gene ends were 5 bases for V and 2 bases for J; bases not matched to a gene: 9. In germline, CDR1 is LNHNV, CDR2 YYDKDF (reference sequence). This CDR3 has 16 residues. The CDR3 here is CATSPRGGFYTDTQYF. The CDR3 DNA reads as TGTGCCACCAGCCCCCGGGGGGGGTTCTACACAGATACGCAGTATTTT.

This clonotype has more than one count but fewer than ten. This chain links TRBV3-1 with TRBJ1-5; 7 bases align to TRBD1. The V and J ends lost 0 bases and 5 bases, in that order; junction bases with no gene match: 1. Looked up from germline, CDR1 is LGHDT and CDR2 is YNNKEL (reference sequence). The CDR3 loop spans 14 amino acids. The DNA for the CDR3 is TGTGCCAGCAGCCAAGAAGGGGGCCATCAGCCCCAGCATTTT. Encoded protein: CASSQEGGHQPQHF.